This T cell receptor beta chain emerged from a study of blood T cells in healthy people across ages (dated by TCRdb to about 2015). Broadly, across the study: In model experiments, template switching captured about one uniquely barcoded TCR beta cDNA molecule for every two T cells. To track age-related changes in TCR beta repertoire diversity, the study relied on deep sequencing normalized with unique cDNA molecular identifiers. Donors were grouped into four age groups: young (average approximately 15 years), middle-aged (around 39), aged (around 60) and long-lived (around 80). To avoid experimental bias, donors of different ages were randomly spread across the sequencing lanes. Two additional independent replicas of 1 million unique cDNA reads from the same blood draw were analyzed for two donors (one aged 18 to 30 and one aged 80 or older). General study outcomes and caveats: Total diversity estimates from one million sequenced T cells were considered lower bounds and underestimates. Compared with the aged group, the long-lived group had more naive CD4+ T cells, fewer expanded clones and increased TCR diversity, suggesting age selection. A strong correlation was found between observed TCR beta diversity and the percentage of naive T cells measured by flow cytometry. Because donor CMV infection status was unknown, age-related changes in expanded clonotypes were potentially confounded. Observed TCR beta diversity per million T cells fell roughly linearly with age, and a significant reduction was already apparent by age approximately 40. Since profiling was done on bulk unsorted PBMCs, naive and antigen-experienced compartments could not be conclusively compared.

The protocol used for the library was 5' RACE. This sample was sequenced with an Illumina HiSeq 2500. A second PCR of roughly 7 to 11 cycles was run with a J-beta primer mix and a sample-barcoded 5' primer. A unique molecular identifier was introduced onto each TCR beta cDNA molecule by a template-switch 5' adaptor carrying 12 random nucleotides. At least 2.5 million CDR3-containing paired-end reads were obtained from each sample. The Mint cDNA synthesis kit, primed by a TRBC-specific oligonucleotide, was used to synthesize first-strand cDNA from all RNA. After uracil-DNA glycosylase treatment, a first 18-cycle PCR used universal primers M1SS and BC2_uni_R on all cDNA. As for how the authors treated the data: For normalization, 1 million high-quality reads were randomly selected from each sample, with every read carrying a distinct molecular identifier. Reads sharing molecular identifiers were discarded rather than binned into consensus sequences. MiTCR, set to a Q25 quality threshold and the strictest error-elimination algorithm, was used for CDR3 identification, clonotype clustering and error correction. A nonparametric unseen species model with Euler transformation was used to estimate a lower bound on total TCR beta diversity. TCRdb passed the public sequencing reads through fastp at Q25 and MiXCR, retaining productive beta sequences. Each CDR3 protein appears once, grouped with its most common genes and DNA. For this entry, the V and J calls and clone size follow TCRdb and not the study's own pipeline. The sample profile shows around 650,000 distinct CDR3 sequences; roughly 43% of them were found once. Around 30% of the sample lies in the top ten.

The donors were 40 or so Caucasian individuals from Russia, aged roughly 6 to 100 years, who were systemically healthy. Around 10 milliliters of peripheral blood were drawn from each donor into EDTA-treated Vacutainer tubes. Ficoll-Paque density-gradient centrifugation was used to isolate PBMCs, with at least 6.5 million per sample. Total RNA was extracted from PBMCs with Trizol reagent, with at least 6 micrograms obtained per sample. For every donor, flow cytometry on a PBMC aliquot measured the percentage of naive CD45RAhigh/CD27high T cells. Note on this clonotype: No cognate antigen has been identified for it. Per-nucleotide qualities are absent, and no much larger clonotype sits a single base away.

The germline ends are 21 bases apart after V is trimmed by 1 base and J by 5 bases. The CDR3 goes from the cysteine to the phenylalanine over 18 residues. Just CDR3 DNA is preserved here, 54 bases in frame from base 1. Based on the germline V gene (reference sequence), the CDR1 and CDR2 sequences are SEHNR and FQNEAQ. The chain is assembled from TRBV7-9 and TRBJ1-5, and perhaps TRBD1 as D gene, on 5 matching bases. The clonotype comes from an elderly man in good health. Material for sequencing was blood. The DNA sequence is as follows: TGTGCCAGCAGCTTAGGGAGGGCCTCACTCATGGGGGATCAGCCCCAGCATTTT. It specifies CASSLGRASLMGDQPQHF.